The subject of this entry is one TCR beta chain. Seattle researchers signed up patients amid active infection and tracked them longitudinally. This sample is part of a study of blood T cell repertoires in COVID-19. About the study: Some COVID-19 samples were acute and others convalescent; all came from the United States, Italy and Spain. The cDNA or gDNA used as material had been derived from T cells, B-cell-depleted T cells, or PBMCs.

Per the authors' pipeline: Using reference gene primer amplification, nucleated cell counts were estimated. Assay: immunoSEQ multiplex PCR; the TCRdb copy retains only in-frame clones and omits some. The V and J calls and clone size were taken over from that table, and D and trimming were inferred from the DNA. The table lists hundreds of thousands of clones, around 87% of them singletons, with about 2.3% in the top ten. This TCR derives from an older woman with COVID-19, enrolled during active disease. Sequenced input: peripheral blood.

The CDR3 nucleotides read TGTGCCACCAGCAGAGACAGGGGAGCTAATGAAAAACTGTTTTTT. Its translation: CATSRDRGANEKLFF. V and J are TRBV15 and TRBJ1-4, with D possibly matching TRBD1 (6 bases). The ends were cut back, 0 bases at V and 3 bases at J, with 8 bases in the middle. There are 15 residues in the CDR3. CDR1 is LNHNV, CDR2 YYDKDF, per germline (reference sequence).